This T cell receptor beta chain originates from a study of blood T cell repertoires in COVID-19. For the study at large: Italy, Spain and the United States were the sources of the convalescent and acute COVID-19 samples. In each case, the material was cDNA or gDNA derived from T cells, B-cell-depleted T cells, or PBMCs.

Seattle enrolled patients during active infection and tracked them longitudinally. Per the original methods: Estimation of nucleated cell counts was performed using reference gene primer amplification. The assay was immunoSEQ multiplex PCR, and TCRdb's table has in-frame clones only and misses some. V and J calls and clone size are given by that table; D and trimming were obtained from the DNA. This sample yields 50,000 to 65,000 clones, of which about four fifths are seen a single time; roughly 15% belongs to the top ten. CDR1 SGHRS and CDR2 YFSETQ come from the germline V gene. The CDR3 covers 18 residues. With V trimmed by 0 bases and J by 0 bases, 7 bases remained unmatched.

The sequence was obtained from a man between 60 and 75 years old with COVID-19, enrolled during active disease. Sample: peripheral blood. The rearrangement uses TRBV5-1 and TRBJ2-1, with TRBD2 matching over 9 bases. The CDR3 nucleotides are TGCGCCAGCAGCTTGGATTTAGCGGGGGACCGCTCCTACAATGAGCAGTTCTTC. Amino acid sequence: CASSLDLAGDRSYNEQFF.